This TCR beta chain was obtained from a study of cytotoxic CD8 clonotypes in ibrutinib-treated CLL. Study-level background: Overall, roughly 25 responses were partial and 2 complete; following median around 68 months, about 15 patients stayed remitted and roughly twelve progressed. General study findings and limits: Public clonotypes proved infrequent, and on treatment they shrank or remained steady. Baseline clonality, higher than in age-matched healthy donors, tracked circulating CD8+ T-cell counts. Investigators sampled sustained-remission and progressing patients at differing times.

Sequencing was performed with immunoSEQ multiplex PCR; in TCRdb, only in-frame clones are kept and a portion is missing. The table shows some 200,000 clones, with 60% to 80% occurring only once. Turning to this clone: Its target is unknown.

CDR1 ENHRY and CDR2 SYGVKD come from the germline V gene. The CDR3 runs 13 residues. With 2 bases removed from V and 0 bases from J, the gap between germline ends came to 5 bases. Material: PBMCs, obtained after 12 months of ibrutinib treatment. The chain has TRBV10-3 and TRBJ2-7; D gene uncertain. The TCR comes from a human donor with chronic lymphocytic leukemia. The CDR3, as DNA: TGTGCCATCAGTGAGGCTAGCTCCTACGAGCAGTACTTC. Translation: CAISEASSYEQYF.